Shown below are 18 T cell receptor beta chains from a single sample sequenced in a study of blood T cell repertoires in COVID-19. Profiling relied on immunoSEQ multiplex PCR, and the TCRdb table lists in-frame clones only, not all of them. The sample holds about 190,000 clones, 76% seen once. Sequenced: PBMCs or T cells enriched from blood (not recorded which). Source of these receptors: a woman aged 50 to 60 with acute COVID-19.

The sample holds a few counts of this clone. As DNA, the CDR3 is TGTGCCAGCAGCTCCGGGACAGGGGGCACCGGGGAGCTGTTTTTT. It codes for CASSSGTGGTGELFF. J is TRBJ2-2 and V is TRBV7-2; TRBD1 aligns across 11 bases. The trim removed 4 bases at V and 4 bases at J, leaving 2 bases unmatched. CDR1 and CDR2 (germline): SGHTA, FQGNSA. The CDR3 loop spans 15 amino acids.

The rearrangement links TRBV28 to TRBJ1-5; a possible D gene is TRBD1 (6 bases). The V gene's germline CDR1 is MDHEN and CDR2 SYDVKM. V lost 8 bases and J 4 bases, leaving 12 bases between the germline ends. This CDR3 is built from 13 residues. The CDR3 loop reads CASRRDTNQPQHF. CDR3 DNA: TGTGCCAGCCGCCGGGACACTAATCAGCCCCAGCATTTT.

The gene calls are TRBV5-6 and TRBJ1-1, with D hard to call. The CDR3 extends over 14 amino acids. Per germline, CDR1 SGHDT and CDR2 YYEEEE. V was shortened by 4 bases and J by 3 bases, with 13 bases between the two germline ends. The CDR3: CASSTRSHHTEAFF. The CDR3 region has the DNA TGTGCCAGCAGCACGCGGTCACACCACACTGAAGCTTTCTTT.

The J gene is TRBJ1-1, the V gene TRBV28; D gene unclear. This CDR3 region has 14 residues. Germline assignment: CDR1 MDHEN and CDR2 SYDVKM. With 3 bases removed from V and 10 bases from J, the gap between germline ends came to 18 bases. CDR3 loop: CASSLVYVGAGAFF. The CDR3 DNA follows: TGTGCCAGCAGTTTGGTTTATGTGGGCGCGGGAGCTTTCTTT.

This clone appeared a single time. V is TRBV19 and J is TRBJ1-1, with 9 bases that match TRBD1. Germline assignment: CDR1 LNHDA and CDR2 SQIVND (reference sequence). The CDR3 spans 15 residues. V lost 5 bases to trimming and J lost 2 bases; unmatched junction nucleotides: 6. CDR3 protein: CASSGPGQGNTEAFF. The CDR3 DNA reads TGTGCCAGTAGTGGTCCGGGACAGGGAAACACTGAAGCTTTCTTT.

This clone came up once. This chain links TRBV9 with TRBJ2-5; 11 bases line up with TRBD2. The germline CDR1 and CDR2 sequences are SGDLS and YYNGEE. V shed 3 bases, J shed 9 bases, and the junction held 10 bases outside the gene matches. The CDR3 consists of 15 residues. The CDR3 loop is CASSEGLAVQTAQYF. The CDR3 nucleotides read TGTGCCAGCAGCGAGGGACTAGCGGTCCAAACGGCCCAGTACTTC.

The J gene is TRBJ1-2, the V gene TRBV2, with 7 bases identical to TRBD1. J lost 5 bases, V lost 4 bases, and 4 bases had no gene match. Germline V CDR1 and CDR2: SNHLY, FYNNEI. This CDR3 is built from 13 residues. CDR3 DNA sequence: TGTGCCAGCAGTGGACAGGGTGGTTATGGCTACACCTTC. Its translation: CASSGQGGYGYTF.

DNA of the CDR3: TGTGCCAGCAGCGTAGAAGGGCGGGGGCCCCCTAGCACAGATACGCAGTATTTT. Amino acid sequence: CASSVEGRGPPSTDTQYF. The J gene is TRBJ2-3, the V gene TRBV9; a weak D match, TRBD2 (7 bases). The CDR3 has 18 residues. Trimming pared 0 bases from V and 0 bases from J, leaving 17 bases between. From germline, CDR1 is SGDLS and CDR2 YYNGEE.

The chain links TRBV6-1 to TRBJ2-7, with 10 nucleotides matching TRBD1. Germline CDR1 is MNHNS and CDR2 is SASEGT. CDR3 length equals 17 residues. J lost 1 base, V lost 4 bases, and 10 bases had no gene match. This chain's CDR3 is CASSGYAGTGESYEQYV. The CDR3 bases are TGTGCCAGCAGTGGCTACGCCGGGACAGGGGAATCCTACGAGCAGTACGTC.

The chain has TRBV28 and TRBJ1-4; 7 positions match TRBD1. Germline CDR1 is MDHEN and CDR2 is SYDVKM. This CDR3 is built from 15 residues. V lost 6 bases and J lost 5; bases outside the gene matches: 9. In DNA, the CDR3 is TGTGCCAGCAGACCTCCGGGACAGAAAAATGAAAAACTGTTTTTT. Protein: CASRPPGQKNEKLFF.

This chain joins TRBV29-1 and TRBJ1-2; a weak D match, TRBD1 (6 bases). Trimming took off 7 bases at V and 4 bases at J, with 13 bases between the two ends. The CDR3 is 12 residues long. Looked up from germline, CDR1 is SQVTM and CDR2 is ANQGSEA. As DNA, the CDR3 is TGCAGCGCCCAACAGGGCCCCTATGGCTACACCTTC. This codes for CSAQQGPYGYTF.

The chain links TRBV6-6 to TRBJ1-3; 7 nucleotides line up with TRBD1. This CDR3 spans 13 amino acids. Germline lookup yields CDR1 MNHNY and CDR2 SVGAGI (reference sequence). Losses at the gene ends were 8 bases for V and 4 bases for J; bases not matched to a gene: 5. CDR3 amino acids: CASGLGGGNTIYF. The CDR3 region has the DNA TGTGCCAGCGGCTTAGGGGGCGGAAACACCATATATTTT.

The chain joins TRBV2 to TRBJ2-2, with D perhaps matching TRBD1 (6 bases). V gave up 8 bases and J gave up 6 bases, with 16 bases separating them. CDR1 is SNHLY and CDR2 is FYNNEI in the germline V gene. This CDR3 region has 14 residues. The CDR3 here is CASGNDQGSGELFF. The CDR3 nucleotides are TGTGCCAGCGGAAATGATCAGGGGTCCGGGGAGCTGTTTTTT.

This chain links TRBV4-1 with TRBJ2-4, with a tentative D call TRBD2 (6 bases). Trimming cost V 4 bases and J 5 bases, with 21 bases left between them. Germline V gene lookup returns CDR1 MGHRA and CDR2 YSYEKL. The length of the CDR3 is 17 residues. DNA of the CDR3: TGCGCCAGCAGCCCTATACATACCCCATCGGGGGAAAACATTCAGTACTTC. Amino acid sequence: CASSPIHTPSGENIQYF.

This chain uses TRBV7-2 with TRBJ2-3, with 9 bases fitting TRBD2. Germline V CDR1 and CDR2: SGHTA, FQGNSA. CDR3 length equals 15 residues. V dropped 3 bases and J dropped 5; count of bases not matched to a gene: 6. CDR3 loop: CASSLGLAPEDTQYF. The CDR3 DNA is TGTGCCAGCAGCTTGGGACTAGCTCCCGAAGATACGCAGTATTTT.

The rearrangement links TRBV5-4 to TRBJ2-2; tentatively, D is TRBD1 (5 bases). Germline loops: CDR1 SGHNT, CDR2 YYREEE (reference sequence). Trimming shortened V by 1 base and J by 2 bases, and 9 bases separated the two germline ends. The CDR3 totals 15 residues. The chain's CDR3 is CASSLRGGNTGELFF. Here the CDR3 DNA reads TGTGCCAGCAGCTTGAGGGGTGGAAACACCGGGGAGCTGTTTTTT.

The rearrangement joins TRBV2 to TRBJ2-1, with 9 bases fitting TRBD2. V trimming: 6 bases; J trimming: 3 bases; junction bases outside the gene matches: 9. Germline assignment: CDR1 SNHLY and CDR2 FYNNEI. This CDR3 spans 16 amino acids. CDR3 sequence (DNA): TGTGCCAGCAGGGAAAATAGCGGGGGAGACTACAATGAGCAGTTCTTC. It codes for CASRENSGGDYNEQFF. The complete variable domain, with remaining parts taken from reference TRBV2 and TRBJ2-1, reads EPEVTQTPSHQVTQMGQEVILRCVPISNHLYFYWYRQILGQKVEFLVSFYNNEISEKSEIFDDQFSVERPDGSNFTLKIRSTKLEDSAMYFCASRENSGGDYNEQFFGPGTRLTVL.

The chain joins TRBV9 to TRBJ2-5; the match to TRBD1 covers 8 bases. Germline CDR1 SGDLS, CDR2 YYNGEE. The junction had 7 bases not matched to a gene; V was cut back by 2 bases and J by 4 bases. CDR3 size: 15 residues. The CDR3, as DNA: TGTGCCAGCAGCGTGGACAGGGATGGACGAGAGACCCAGTACTTC. Protein product: CASSVDRDGRETQYF. Full variable domain (remainder filled in from reference TRBV9 and TRBJ2-5): DSGVTQTPKHLITATGQRVTLRCSPRSGDLSVYWYQQSLDQGLQFLIQYYNGEERAKGNILERFSAQQFPDLHSELNLSSLELGDSALYFCASSVDRDGRETQYFGPGTRLLVL.